The 19 T cell receptor beta chains reported below all come from one sample, sequenced in a study of blood T cell repertoires in COVID-19. The protocol was immunoSEQ multiplex PCR, while the TCRdb copy is restricted to in-frame clones and leaves out a portion. The sample records some 210,000 clones, roughly 89% being singletons. The sample comprised peripheral blood. These receptors were obtained from a man aged 60-69 years who had recovered from COVID-19.

The CDR3 nucleotides read TGTGCCACCAGCAGAGATGTGGGAGCGGGAGGATACGAGCAGTACTTC. Its protein product is CATSRDVGAGGYEQYF. V and J are TRBV15 and TRBJ2-7; 9 bases align to TRBD2. Germline V gene sequence: CDR1 LNHNV, CDR2 YYDKDF (reference sequence). J was trimmed by 4 bases and V by 0 bases; bases with no gene match: 7. The CDR3 length is 16 residues.

The chain joins TRBV9 to TRBJ2-5, with TRBD2 matching over 14 bases. V lost 3 bases, J lost 4 bases, and 2 bases stayed unmatched. The CDR3 length is 15 residues. CDR1 and CDR2 from the germline V gene are SGDLS and YYNGEE. The CDR3 coding sequence is TGTGCCAGCAGCGCAGGGACTAGCGGGGGAGAGACCCAGTACTTC. Protein product: CASSAGTSGGETQYF.

CDR3 in DNA: TGTGCCAGCAGTCATCCGGGACTAGCATCCAATGAGCAGTTCTTC. Translating gives CASSHPGLASNEQFF. This sequence joins TRBV9 and TRBJ2-1; 9 bases agree with TRBD2. The V segment lost 5 bases and the J segment 6 bases; nucleotides outside the gene matches: 9. The CDR3 spans 15 residues. Per germline, CDR1 SGDLS and CDR2 YYNGEE.

The J gene is TRBJ1-5, the V gene TRBV2, with D perhaps TRBD1 (5 bases). V lost 3 bases to trimming and J lost 3 bases, with 9 bases between them. Germline V gene lookup returns CDR1 SNHLY and CDR2 FYNNEI. CDR3 length: 14 residues. The CDR3 sequence: CASSEWTHNQPQHF. Here the CDR3 DNA reads TGTGCCAGCAGTGAGTGGACACACAATCAGCCCCAGCATTTT.

The chain links TRBV5-1 to TRBJ2-3, with unresolved D. V gave up 3 bases and J gave up 2 bases, with 10 bases separating them. There are 14 residues in the CDR3. The germline CDR1 and CDR2 sequences are SGHRS and YFSETQ. CDR3 sequence: CASSYDSVTDTQYF. CDR3 DNA sequence: TGCGCCAGCAGCTACGACTCCGTCACAGATACGCAGTATTTT.

Of note for this clone: Sequence at one end of the junction differs from germline and may be a read error. The chain recombines TRBV5-1 with TRBJ1-1, with D possibly being TRBD1 (6 bases). Germline CDR1 reads SGHRS; CDR2 reads YFSETQ. The CDR3 covers 15 residues. CDR3 in amino acids: CARSLAGGGGTEAFF. CDR3 DNA sequence: TGCGCCCGCAGCTTGGCGGGGGGCGGGGGGACTGAAGCTTTCTTT.

The chain joins TRBV24-1 to TRBJ2-7, with a weak D call TRBD1 (5 bases). Trimming shortened V by 4 bases and J by 1 base, and 7 bases separated the two germline ends. Germline V gene sequence: CDR1 KGHDR, CDR2 SFDVKD. The CDR3 runs 13 residues. The CDR3 DNA is TGTGCCACCAGTGAAGGGGCATCCTACGAGCAGTACTTC. Translating gives CATSEGASYEQYF.

The rearrangement joins TRBV18 to TRBJ1-2; perhaps TRBD1 as D (5 bases). The CDR3 is 16 amino acids. Per the germline V gene, CDR1 is KGHSH and CDR2 is LQKENI. V was shortened by 1 base and J by 0 bases, with 12 bases between the two germline ends. The CDR3 DNA reads TGTGCCAGCTCACCACAACCCGGGGGGACTAACTATGGCTACACCTTC. Its protein product is CASSPQPGGTNYGYTF.

The chain couples TRBV11-3 to TRBJ2-2; TRBD1 agrees at 7 bases. Germline assignment: CDR1 SGHNT and CDR2 YENEEA. This CDR3 comprises 17 residues. Unmatched junction bases numbered 10, after V lost 5 bases and J lost 1 base. CDR3: CASSPFTGQRNTGELFF. In DNA form, the CDR3 reads TGTGCCAGCAGCCCTTTCACGGGACAGAGGAACACCGGGGAGCTGTTTTTT. Combining the CDR3 with reference TRBV11-3 and TRBJ2-2 gives the whole variable domain EAGVVQSPRYKIIEKKQPVAFWCNPISGHNTLYWYLQNLGQGPELLIRYENEEAVDDSQLPKDRFSAERLKGVDSTLKIQPAELGDSAVYLCASSPFTGQRNTGELFFGEGSRLTVL.

The genes are TRBV27 and TRBJ2-5; 7 nucleotides match TRBD2. V trimming: 5 bases; J trimming: 5 bases; junction bases outside the gene matches: 8. Looked up from germline, CDR1 is MNHEY and CDR2 is SMNVEV (reference sequence). The CDR3 loop spans 14 amino acids. The CDR3 region is CASSLRPGGETQYF. The CDR3 region has the DNA TGTGCCAGCAGTCTACGACCCGGGGGGGAGACCCAGTACTTC.

The chain employs TRBV27 and TRBJ1-4; 7 bases align to TRBD1. CDR1 is MNHEY, CDR2 SMNVEV, per germline (reference sequence). There are 17 residues in the CDR3. The V gene end was trimmed by 1 base and the J gene end by 1 base; junction bases not matched to a gene: 6. CDR3 nucleotides: TGTGCCAGCAGTTTATTCAGCCGGGACAGAACTAATGAAAAACTGTTTTTT. Translation: CASSLFSRDRTNEKLFF.

This rearrangement joins TRBV2 to TRBJ2-5; 8 bases fit TRBD2. This CDR3 is built from 15 residues. With 4 bases clipped from V and 2 bases from J, the junction kept 6 bases outside the gene matches. Germline assignment: CDR1 SNHLY and CDR2 FYNNEI. The CDR3 sequence: CASSGLSGVQETQYF. CDR3 nucleotide sequence: TGTGCCAGCAGTGGCCTTAGCGGGGTTCAAGAGACCCAGTACTTC.

J is TRBJ1-1 and V is TRBV5-4; 8 bases match TRBD1. CDR3 size: 15 residues. Trimming took 5 bases from V and 3 from J; bases not matched to a gene: 9. Germline V gives CDR1 SGHNT, CDR2 YYREEE (reference sequence). CDR3 sequence: CASSRFRGQHTEAFF. The CDR3 nucleotides read TGTGCCAGCAGTCGTTTCAGGGGGCAGCACACTGAAGCTTTCTTT.

The chain is built from TRBV28 and TRBJ2-7; 7 bases are shared with TRBD1. V shed 7 bases and J 2 bases; nucleotides not matched to a gene: 14. CDR1 MDHEN and CDR2 SYDVKM come from the germline V gene. CDR3 length: 16 residues. DNA of the CDR3: TGTGCCAGCATCTCACGGGACAGAACCGTCCCCTACGAGCAGTACTTC. Residues: CASISRDRTVPYEQYF.

The chain combines TRBV28 with TRBJ2-1; 10 bases line up with TRBD2. CDR1 and CDR2 (germline): MDHEN, SYDVKM. The ends lost 1 base at V and 7 bases at J; junction bases unmatched: 10. This CDR3 is built from 17 residues. The chain's CDR3 is CASSLSEGASGSNEQFF. The DNA of the CDR3 is TGTGCCAGCAGTTTATCAGAGGGGGCTAGCGGGAGTAATGAGCAGTTCTTC.

V usage is TRBV19 and J usage is TRBJ2-7, with 8 bases matching TRBD1. With 6 bases clipped from V and 5 bases from J, the junction kept 12 bases outside the gene matches. CDR1 LNHDA and CDR2 SQIVND come from the germline V gene (reference sequence). The CDR3 is 15 amino acids. The CDR3 spells CASSRQQGAVNEQYF. CDR3 DNA sequence: TGTGCCAGTAGCAGGCAGCAGGGGGCTGTAAACGAGCAGTACTTC. The full variable domain, with the rest looked up from reference TRBV19 and TRBJ2-7, is DGGITQSPKYLFRKEGQNVTLSCEQNLNHDAMYWYRQDPGQGLRLIYYSQIVNDFQKGDIAEGYSVSREKKESFPLTVTSAQKNPTAFYLCASSRQQGAVNEQYFGPGTRLTVT.

This CDR3 is CASSLSRTGEQFF. The DNA for the CDR3 is TGTGCCAGCAGTTTATCTAGAACAGGCGAGCAGTTCTTC. The chain uses TRBV27 and TRBJ2-1, with D possibly matching TRBD1 (5 bases). Germline V lookup: CDR1 MNHEY, CDR2 SMNVEV (reference sequence). V lost 0 bases, J lost 10 bases, and 10 bases lay in between. CDR3 length: 13 amino acids.

This chain uses TRBV28 with TRBJ1-2; perhaps TRBD1 as D (5 bases). V was trimmed by 7 bases and J by 5 bases, leaving 14 bases between them. There are 13 residues in the CDR3. Germline V gives CDR1 MDHEN, CDR2 SYDVKM. The CDR3, as DNA: TGTGCCAGCACCAGGGAGGGTTCTTATGGCTACACCTTC. The encoded protein is CASTREGSYGYTF.

DNA for the CDR3: TGTGCCAGCTCACCCCCGGGACAGGGCAGTTCACCCCTCCACTTT. The encoded protein is CASSPPGQGSSPLHF. V and J are TRBV18 and TRBJ1-6, with 9 bases identical to TRBD1. Germline V gene data show CDR1 as KGHSH and CDR2 as LQKENI. The trim removed 3 bases at V and 9 bases at J, leaving 6 bases unmatched. CDR3 size: 15 residues. Based on the CDR3 plus reference TRBV18 and TRBJ1-6, the full variable domain is NAGVMQNPRHLVRRRGQEARLRCSPMKGHSHVYWYRQLPEEGLKFMVYLQKENIIDESGMPKERFSAEFPKEGPSILRIQQVVRGDSAAYFCASSPPGQGSSPLHFGNGTRLTVT.